This T cell receptor (beta chain) came from a study of cytomegalovirus exposure and HLA in healthy donors. About the research overall: Approximately 85 million unique TCRs from HLA-typed donors made up an early data release. Study observations and caveats: As a later analysis revealed, most CMV-associated TCR beta chains appeared HLA-restricted. TCR beta chain V- and J-gene trimming was linked, in a later analysis, to a missense variant in DCLRE1C.

CDR3 length: 16 residues. Germline V gives CDR1 SGHNT, CDR2 YYREEE (reference sequence). V lost 4 bases, J lost 3 bases, and 13 bases stayed unmatched. Regarding this clone: The antigen remains undetermined.

Healthy people donating bone marrow made up the donors. PCR amplification relied on 60 Vbeta primers (plus 13 Jbeta primers). Libraries were prepared by immunoSEQ multiplex PCR; TCRdb keeps only in-frame clonotypes and omits some of them. The sample lists fewer than 250,000 clones, about four fifths occurring once. V is TRBV5-4 and J is TRBJ2-7; 7 positions match TRBD1. The source of this sequence is a man in his thirties or forties in good health and CMV-seronegative. Source material: PBMCs. In nucleotides, the CDR3 is TGTGCCAGCAGCCACAACCAGAGACAGGGTGGCTACGAGCAGTACTTC. Encoded protein: CASSHNQRQGGYEQYF. Filled out from reference TRBV5-4 and TRBJ2-7, the complete variable domain reads ETGVTQSPTHLIKTRGQQVTLRCSSQSGHNTVSWYQQALGQGPQFIFQYYREEENGRGNFPPRFSGLQFPNYSSELNVNALELDDSALYLCASSHNQRQGGYEQYFGPGTRLTVT.